Each of the 3 T cell receptor beta chains below was sequenced from the same sample in a study of cytomegalovirus exposure and HLA in healthy donors. PCR amplification relied on 60 Vbeta primers (plus 13 Jbeta primers). TCRdb keeps only in-frame clones here, not all; method: immunoSEQ multiplex PCR. Of under 200,000 clones listed, less than 90% are singletons. Sequenced material: PBMCs. The receptor set was obtained from a woman aged 25-40 years in good health and CMV-seronegative.

The chain carries TRBV10-1 and TRBJ2-7; a weak D match, TRBD1 (5 bases). CDR3 length equals 14 residues. Germline V gene lookup returns CDR1 WNHNN and CDR2 SYGVQD (reference sequence). V was pared by 2 bases and J by 2 bases, with 10 bases between. This CDR3 reads CASSERVGPYEQYF. The DNA of the CDR3 is TGCGCCAGCAGTGAGAGAGTGGGGCCCTACGAGCAGTACTTC.

V and J are TRBV28 and TRBJ2-7, with 9 bases identical to TRBD2. CDR3 length: 14 residues. From germline, CDR1 is MDHEN and CDR2 SYDVKM. Germline trimming cut 7 bases from V and 0 bases from J; bases unmatched to any gene: 4. The CDR3 DNA reads as TGTGCCAGCATAGCGGGAGCGAGCTCCTACGAGCAGTACTTC. Residues: CASIAGASSYEQYF. The full variable domain, with the rest looked up from reference TRBV28 and TRBJ2-7, is DVKVTQSSRYLVKRTGEKVFLECVQDMDHENMFWYRQDPGLGLRLIYFSYDVKMKEKGDIPEGYSVSREKKERFSLILESASTNQTSMYLCASIAGASSYEQYFGPGTRLTVT.

The DNA for the CDR3 is TGTGCCAGCCAGACTAGCGGGGTCCCCTCCTACGAGCAGTACTTC. Protein product: CASQTSGVPSYEQYF. The chain couples TRBV2 to TRBJ2-7, with 11 bases identical to TRBD2. This CDR3 contains 15 residues. The V gene end was trimmed by 8 bases and the J gene end by 0 bases; junction bases not matched to a gene: 6. Germline assignment: CDR1 SNHLY and CDR2 FYNNEI.